This is a list of T cell receptor beta chains from one sample in a study of HIV-infected patients and healthy controls. TCRdb redid the calling of the 5' RACE reads with MiXCR, one entry per CDR3 protein. The sample shows roughly 9,700 distinct CDR3 sequences, less than 10% of them seen only once. What was sequenced was blood. These receptors originate from an adult in good health. Each CDR3 is given with its conserved first and last residue. Fields, in order: V gene, clone size, J gene, D gene, CDR3 protein, CDR3 DNA. A D gene is named only where the DNA matches it firmly. Clone size is given for some rows only: seen once, a few or many times, or a class if the clone is expanded.

V gene: TRBV2
clone size: medium-sized
J gene: TRBJ1-5
D gene: .
CDR3 protein: CASSRTDRNQPQHF
CDR3 DNA: TGTGCCAGCAGTAGGACGGATCGGAATCAGCCCCAGCATTTT

V gene: TRBV20-1
clone size: medium-sized
J gene: TRBJ1-5
D gene: .
CDR3 protein: CSAKTGGGNQPQHF
CDR3 DNA: TGCAGTGCTAAGACGGGGGGGGGCAATCAGCCCCAGCATTTT

V gene: TRBV15
clone size: many
J gene: TRBJ2-3
D gene: TRBD1
CDR3 protein: CATSETGVSDTQYF
CDR3 DNA: TGTGCCACCTCTGAGACAGGGGTTTCAGATACGCAGTATTTT

V gene: TRBV29-1
clone size: many
J gene: TRBJ1-1
D gene: .
CDR3 protein: CSVVDVTALTEAFF
CDR3 DNA: TGCAGCGTTGTTGACGTGACAGCCCTAACTGAAGCTTTCTTT

V gene: TRBV2
clone size: many
J gene: TRBJ2-1
D gene: TRBD2
CDR3 protein: CASGKRGAYNEQFF
CDR3 DNA: TGTGCCAGCGGGAAGCGGGGGGCCTACAATGAGCAGTTCTTC

V gene: TRBV10-2
clone size: medium-sized
J gene: TRBJ1-6
D gene: TRBD1
CDR3 protein: CASISDRASPLHF
CDR3 DNA: TGCGCCAGCATTTCGGACAGGGCTTCACCCCTCCACTTT

V gene: TRBV28
clone size: medium-sized
J gene: TRBJ2-1
D gene: .
CDR3 protein: CASSSSAAGSYNEQFF
CDR3 DNA: TGTGCCAGCAGCTCTTCTGCAGCCGGCTCCTACAATGAGCAGTTCTTC

V gene: TRBV2
clone size: medium-sized
J gene: TRBJ2-1
D gene: TRBD2
CDR3 protein: CASSEGRGASYNEQFF
CDR3 DNA: TGTGCCAGCAGTGAAGGGCGGGGGGCCTCCTACAATGAGCAGTTCTTC

V gene: TRBV12-3/TRBV12-4
clone size: .
J gene: TRBJ1-1
D gene: TRBD1
CDR3 protein: CASSSSTGPKRNTEAFF
CDR3 DNA: TGTGCCAGCAGTTCCTCGACAGGGCCCAAAAGGAACACTGAAGCTTTCTTT

V gene: TRBV3-1
clone size: many
J gene: TRBJ1-2
D gene: .
CDR3 protein: CASSQAGGLTF
CDR3 DNA: TGTGCCAGCAGCCAAGCGGGAGGTCTGACCTTC

V gene: TRBV27
clone size: many
J gene: TRBJ1-6
D gene: .
CDR3 protein: CASSPRRDSRKELNSPLHF
CDR3 DNA: TGTGCCAGCAGCCCTAGACGGGACTCGCGCAAAGAACTCAATTCACCCCTCCACTTT

V gene: TRBV30
clone size: medium-sized
J gene: TRBJ1-4
D gene: .
CDR3 protein: CAWSRTDQYEKLFF
CDR3 DNA: TGTGCCTGGAGTCGGACAGATCAATATGAAAAACTGTTTTTT

V gene: TRBV5-4
clone size: medium-sized
J gene: TRBJ2-7
D gene: TRBD1
CDR3 protein: CASIKQGANEQYF
CDR3 DNA: TGTGCCAGCATCAAACAGGGGGCGAACGAGCAGTACTTC

V gene: TRBV20-1
clone size: .
J gene: TRBJ2-3
D gene: .
CDR3 protein: CSARGLIPDTQYF
CDR3 DNA: TGCAGTGCTAGAGGTCTAATCCCAGATACGCAGTATTTT

V gene: TRBV6-1
clone size: medium-sized
J gene: TRBJ1-1
D gene: .
CDR3 protein: CASSVVPLGNTEAFF
CDR3 DNA: TGTGCCAGCAGTGTCGTGCCACTAGGGAACACTGAAGCTTTCTTT

V gene: TRBV19
clone size: many
J gene: TRBJ1-2
D gene: TRBD1
CDR3 protein: CASSTTGADGYTF
CDR3 DNA: TGTGCCAGTAGTACGACAGGGGCGGACGGCTACACCTTC

V gene: TRBV6-5
clone size: medium-sized
J gene: TRBJ1-1
D gene: .
CDR3 protein: CASRAPSFGEAFF
CDR3 DNA: TGTGCCAGCAGAGCCCCGTCATTCGGTGAAGCTTTCTTT

V gene: TRBV4-1
clone size: medium-sized
J gene: TRBJ1-5
D gene: TRBD1
CDR3 protein: CASSQFQGAGQPQHF
CDR3 DNA: TGCGCCAGCAGCCAATTCCAGGGGGCTGGGCAGCCCCAGCATTTT

V gene: TRBV6-5
clone size: few
J gene: TRBJ1-6
D gene: .
CDR3 protein: CASRISSSYNSPLHF
CDR3 DNA: TGTGCCAGCAGGATTAGCAGCTCCTATAATTCACCCCTCCACTTT

V gene: TRBV5-1
clone size: few
J gene: TRBJ2-3
D gene: .
CDR3 protein: CASSLAKGAADTQYF
CDR3 DNA: TGCGCCAGCAGCTTGGCGAAAGGGGCCGCAGATACGCAGTATTTT

V gene: TRBV5-1
clone size: medium-sized
J gene: TRBJ1-1
D gene: .
CDR3 protein: CASSRDPNTEAFF
CDR3 DNA: TGCGCCAGCAGCCGGGACCCGAACACTGAAGCTTTCTTT

V gene: TRBV18
clone size: .
J gene: TRBJ2-7
D gene: TRBD2
CDR3 protein: CASSEASGYYEQYF
CDR3 DNA: TGTGCCAGCTCAGAAGCTAGCGGATACTACGAGCAGTACTTC

V gene: TRBV14
clone size: .
J gene: TRBJ2-7
D gene: .
CDR3 protein: CASSSGTYEQYF
CDR3 DNA: TGTGCCAGCAGCTCGGGAACCTACGAGCAGTACTTC

V gene: TRBV4-1
clone size: medium-sized
J gene: TRBJ2-1
D gene: .
CDR3 protein: CASNWDLAYNEQFF
CDR3 DNA: TGCGCCAGCAACTGGGACTTAGCCTACAATGAGCAGTTCTTC

V gene: TRBV5-1
clone size: many
J gene: TRBJ1-1
D gene: .
CDR3 protein: CASSVERRTEAFF
CDR3 DNA: TGCGCCAGCAGCGTAGAAAGGAGGACTGAAGCTTTCTTT

V gene: TRBV27
clone size: medium-sized
J gene: TRBJ1-1
D gene: .
CDR3 protein: CASSFKMNTEAFF
CDR3 DNA: TGTGCCAGCAGTTTCAAGATGAACACTGAAGCTTTCTTT

V gene: TRBV2
clone size: .
J gene: TRBJ2-1
D gene: .
CDR3 protein: CASSVARSSYNEQFF
CDR3 DNA: TGTGCCAGCAGTGTGGCCCGGAGCTCCTACAATGAGCAGTTCTTC

V gene: TRBV4-1
clone size: .
J gene: TRBJ1-6
D gene: .
CDR3 protein: CASSQVLTGSNSPLHF
CDR3 DNA: TGCGCCAGCAGCCAAGTCCTGACAGGTTCTAATTCACCCCTCCACTTT

V gene: TRBV18
clone size: medium-sized
J gene: TRBJ2-5
D gene: .
CDR3 protein: CASSPLGETQYF
CDR3 DNA: TGTGCCAGCTCACCATTGGGAGAGACCCAGTACTTC

V gene: TRBV18
clone size: few
J gene: TRBJ2-6
D gene: TRBD1
CDR3 protein: CASSPDRAGANVLTF
CDR3 DNA: TGTGCCAGCTCACCAGACAGGGCTGGGGCCAACGTCCTGACTTTC

V gene: TRBV12-3/TRBV12-4
clone size: medium-sized
J gene: TRBJ1-2
D gene: .
CDR3 protein: CASTRRQNYGYTF
CDR3 DNA: TGTGCCAGCACCAGGCGACAGAACTATGGCTACACCTTC

V gene: TRBV11-2
clone size: .
J gene: TRBJ2-3
D gene: .
CDR3 protein: CASSLEMRTQQYF
CDR3 DNA: TGTGCCAGCAGCTTAGAGATGCGCACGCAGCAGTATTTT

V gene: TRBV6-1
clone size: many
J gene: TRBJ2-1
D gene: .
CDR3 protein: CASTDLPRLTPWHNEQFF
CDR3 DNA: TGTGCCAGCACCGACCTCCCGAGACTGACGCCTTGGCACAATGAGCAGTTCTTC

V gene: TRBV29-1
clone size: medium-sized
J gene: TRBJ1-1
D gene: .
CDR3 protein: CSEMQVMNTEAFF
CDR3 DNA: TGCAGCGAAATGCAGGTTATGAACACTGAAGCTTTCTTT

V gene: TRBV6-1
clone size: medium-sized
J gene: TRBJ1-1
D gene: .
CDR3 protein: CASSEPGRGLNTEAFF
CDR3 DNA: TGTGCCAGCAGTGAACCGGGACGCGGATTGAACACTGAAGCTTTCTTT

V gene: TRBV5-4
clone size: many
J gene: TRBJ1-1
D gene: .
CDR3 protein: CASSLGDTGGTEAFF
CDR3 DNA: TGTGCCAGCAGCTTGGGGGACACTGGGGGCACTGAAGCTTTCTTT

V gene: TRBV19
clone size: .
J gene: TRBJ1-4
D gene: .
CDR3 protein: CASRVSATTNEKLFF
CDR3 DNA: TGTGCCAGTAGGGTCAGCGCGACAACTAATGAAAAACTGTTTTTT

V gene: TRBV4-1
clone size: many
J gene: TRBJ1-2
D gene: .
CDR3 protein: CASSQGGGLPLSNYGYTF
CDR3 DNA: TGCGCCAGCAGCCAGGGTGGGGGGCTTCCCCTTTCTAACTATGGCTACACCTTC

V gene: TRBV6-6
clone size: many
J gene: TRBJ1-6
D gene: .
CDR3 protein: CASSPSGFSSYNSPLHF
CDR3 DNA: TGTGCCAGCAGTCCTTCCGGTTTTAGCTCCTATAATTCACCCCTCCACTTT

V gene: TRBV13
clone size: medium-sized
J gene: TRBJ2-1
D gene: .
CDR3 protein: CASYHTQGIEQFF
CDR3 DNA: TGTGCCAGCTACCATACGCAGGGTATTGAGCAGTTCTTC

V gene: TRBV6-5
clone size: few
J gene: TRBJ1-1
D gene: .
CDR3 protein: CASTHSLNGEAFF
CDR3 DNA: TGTGCCAGCACCCACAGCCTGAACGGTGAAGCTTTCTTT

V gene: TRBV13
clone size: medium-sized
J gene: TRBJ1-1
D gene: .
CDR3 protein: CASSLGADGAFF
CDR3 DNA: TGTGCCAGCAGCTTAGGGGCAGACGGAGCTTTCTTT

V gene: TRBV9
clone size: many
J gene: TRBJ2-7
D gene: .
CDR3 protein: CASSVARDNYEQYF
CDR3 DNA: TGTGCCAGCAGCGTAGCTAGGGACAACTACGAGCAGTACTTC

V gene: TRBV29-1
clone size: medium-sized
J gene: TRBJ1-5
D gene: .
CDR3 protein: CSAVQGGGQPQHF
CDR3 DNA: TGCAGCGCAGTACAGGGTGGTGGGCAGCCCCAGCATTTT

V gene: TRBV6-5
clone size: .
J gene: TRBJ1-2
D gene: TRBD1
CDR3 protein: CASMVGTGNYGYTF
CDR3 DNA: TGTGCCAGCATGGTGGGGACAGGGAACTATGGCTACACCTTC

V gene: TRBV3-1
clone size: medium-sized
J gene: TRBJ1-2
D gene: TRBD1
CDR3 protein: CASSPGQSNYGYTF
CDR3 DNA: TGTGCCAGCAGCCCGGGACAGAGTAACTATGGCTACACCTTC

V gene: TRBV5-1
clone size: .
J gene: TRBJ1-2
D gene: .
CDR3 protein: CASGGRLQEGYGYTF
CDR3 DNA: TGCGCCAGCGGCGGGCGGTTACAAGAGGGCTATGGCTACACCTTC

V gene: TRBV20-1
clone size: few
J gene: TRBJ2-3
D gene: TRBD2
CDR3 protein: CSARGTSDADTQYF
CDR3 DNA: TGCAGTGCTAGGGGTACTAGCGACGCAGATACGCAGTATTTT

V gene: TRBV21-1
clone size: medium-sized
J gene: TRBJ1-5
D gene: .
CDR3 protein: CASSKVTGFRTISIGSPQHF
CDR3 DNA: TGTGCCAGCAGCAAAGTGACAGGTTTCCGGACGATCAGCATAGGTTCGCCCCAGCATTTT

V gene: TRBV11-2
clone size: medium-sized
J gene: TRBJ2-3
D gene: .
CDR3 protein: CASSSQLSLSTDTQYF
CDR3 DNA: TGTGCCAGCAGCTCCCAATTGTCCCTCAGCACAGATACGCAGTATTTT

V gene: TRBV19
clone size: .
J gene: TRBJ1-6
D gene: .
CDR3 protein: CASNGGPRGPLHF
CDR3 DNA: TGTGCCAGTAATGGAGGGCCCAGGGGACCCCTCCACTTT

V gene: TRBV2
clone size: few
J gene: TRBJ2-3
D gene: TRBD2
CDR3 protein: CASREGLAGHTDTQYF
CDR3 DNA: TGTGCCAGCAGGGAGGGACTAGCGGGGCACACAGATACGCAGTATTTT

V gene: TRBV6-5
clone size: .
J gene: TRBJ2-5
D gene: TRBD2
CDR3 protein: CASSWTSGQETQYF
CDR3 DNA: TGTGCCAGCAGTTGGACTAGCGGACAAGAGACCCAGTACTTC